This T cell receptor beta chain came from a study of OX40 agonist ivuxolimab in advanced cancers. Regarding the study in general: The costimulatory receptor OX40 (CD134) was targeted by ivuxolimab, a fully human IgG2 agonistic monoclonal antibody. Intravenous ivuxolimab was administered to patients every 2 weeks at six dose levels: 0.01, 0.1, 0.3, 1.5, 3 and 10 mg/kg. Of the approximately 50 dose-escalation patients, hepatocellular carcinoma was present in approximately 20, melanoma in approximately 15, renal cell carcinoma in 9 and head and neck cancer in 9. A male proportion of 70% to 90% and a mean age of around 60 years, ranging from about 20 to 85, were recorded for the dose-escalation cohort. Patients were allowed to have had prior anti-PD-1, anti-PD-L1 or anti-CTLA-4 therapy, and 40% of the dose-escalation patients had previously received checkpoint inhibitors. Partial responses were achieved by three dose-escalation patients, of whom one had hepatocellular carcinoma and two had cutaneous melanoma. Peripheral TCRbeta sequencing was intended to test whether TCR sequence diversity was altered and clonal T-cell expansion was caused by ivuxolimab. The monotherapy dose-escalation portion (N of about 52 patients) of the phase I ivuxolimab trial is reported in the paper.

Patients with autoimmune disease history or receiving systemic immunosuppression were excluded from the trial. In every dose cohort, peripheral blood was drawn for TCR sequencing at baseline, cycle 4 day 1, and cycle 7 day 1. The samples were taken from a phase I, first-in-human, multicenter, open-label dose-escalation trial of ivuxolimab. Adults with locally advanced or metastatic melanoma, renal cell carcinoma, hepatocellular carcinoma or head and neck squamous cell carcinoma were enrolled in the trial. Before TCR sequencing, CD4+ and CD8+ T cells were separately sorted from peripheral blood. In regard to this clone: The antigen it recognizes is unknown. No much larger clone exists at a distance of one base, and base qualities are not known.

For sequencing of the TCRbeta CDR3 region, genomic DNA was extracted from the sorted cells. TCRbeta CDR3 regions were sequenced using the immunoSEQ Assay. This immuneACCESS table, as held by TCRdb, lists in-frame sequences with V and J called but not all clones. Of the missing ones, under half trace to an unresolved V gene in checked studies; the others have no known cause. The sample yields 30,000 to 40,000 clones; around nine tenths were counted once. Of the sample, 7% to 10% is held by the ten largest clones. The germline V gene (reference sequence) supplies CDR1 LNHDA and CDR2 SQIVND. Relative to germline, V is missing 4 bases and J is missing 8 bases, with 6 bases of the junction outside any gene match. The CDR3, from cysteine to phenylalanine, totals 13 residues. Only CDR3 DNA is held: 39 bases, read in frame from base 1. Beyond this particular receptor, the publication reports: After ivuxolimab, more expanded clones were found on average in CD8+ T cells than in CD4+ T cells. The antigen specificity of the clonally expanded peripheral T cells was not determined. In partial responders in the 0.1-3.0 mg/kg groups, normalized peripheral clonal expansion was found to be among the lowest, especially among CD8+ T cells. Clonal expansion of both CD4+ and CD8+ blood T cells was observed from baseline to week 6 at doses 0.1 to 3.0 mg/kg. Low levels of normalized T-cell clonal expansion were also shown by some nonresponding patients.

The TCR originated in an adult with an advanced solid tumor such as melanoma, head and neck, liver or kidney cancer. The starting material was CD4+ or CD8+ T cells sorted from blood, obtained in a trial of the OX40 agonist ivuxolimab. The V and J genes are TRBV19 and TRBJ1-1; 8 central bases correspond to TRBD1. CDR3 region: CASSTARGLEAFF. In nucleotides, the sequence is TGTGCCAGTAGTACGGCCAGGGGGCTGGAAGCTTTCTTT.